This is a list of T cell receptor beta chains from one sample in a study of identical twins. TCRdb processed the 5' RACE reads anew with MiXCR; each CDR3 protein has one entry. The data contain about 570,000 distinct CDR3 sequences, more than 9% of them singletons. These sequences were also reported in another study, on yellow fever vaccine responses in identical twins.

The sequenced sample was PBMCs. All receptors come from a woman younger than 30 in good health. CDR3s include the opening cysteine and the closing phenylalanine or tryptophan. The D gene is left open where the match is weak. The size of a clone is reported for some rows only, either as once, few or many, or as a class for expanded clones.

>TRBJ1-5|12|TRBV2|.|.
TGTGCCGGAGGTTTTAGCAATCAGCCCCAGCATTTT
CAGGFSNQPQHF
>TRBJ2-3|18|TRBV6-1|many|.
TGTGCCAGCAGCACCCGACTGGAACCCAGTACTAGCACAGATACGCAGTATTTT
CASSTRLEPSTSTDTQYF
>TRBJ2-1|15|TRBV27|many|TRBD1
TGTGCCAGCAGCATTGGGACAGTGCCTTACAATGAGCAGTTCTTC
CASSIGTVPYNEQFF
>TRBJ2-1|17|TRBV12-5|.|TRBD2
TGTGCTAGTGTTTCGACTAGCGGGAGGTCTAAATACAATGAGCAGTTCTTC
CASVSTSGRSKYNEQFF
>TRBJ2-1|17|TRBV7-8|many|TRBD2
TGTGCCAGCAGCGACCGCATAACTAGCGGGGGATACAATGAGCAGTTCTTC
CASSDRITSGGYNEQFF
>TRBJ2-5|17|TRBV27|.|TRBD2
TGTGCCAGCAGCCCCTTCCGGGGGGGTCCCTTCCAAGAGACCCAGTACTTC
CASSPFRGGPFQETQYF
>TRBJ1-1|14|TRBV7-9|.|TRBD1
TGTGCCAGCAGCTGGACAGGGGGCGTCACTGAAGCTTTCTTT
CASSWTGGVTEAFF
>TRBJ2-1|15|TRBV5-1|.|.
TGCGCCAGGGGCTTACAGGGTTCCTCCTACAATGAGCAGTTCTTC
CARGLQGSSYNEQFF
>TRBJ2-1|15|TRBV5-1|.|.
TGCGCCAGCTACCTCGGGGACGGGACTTACAATGAGCAGTTCTTC
CASYLGDGTYNEQFF
>TRBJ1-1|17|TRBV4-3|many|.
TGCGCCAGCAGCCAAGATCTTAGTGAACTGAGTGTGATTGAAGCTTTCTTT
CASSQDLSELSVIEAFF
>TRBJ1-3|15|TRBV7-9|.|TRBD1
TGTGCCAGCAGGCCGGGACAGGGGGCCGGAAACACCATATATTTT
CASRPGQGAGNTIYF
>TRBJ2-3|17|TRBV4-2|few|.
TGTGCCAGCAGCCAACAAGGTGCGGCTAGAGGCACAGATACGCAGTATTTT
CASSQQGAARGTDTQYF
>TRBJ1-4|13|TRBV29-1|.|.
TGCAGCGTTGAGGACGGGAGTAATGAAAAACTGTTTTTT
CSVEDGSNEKLFF
>TRBJ2-7|13|TRBV19|.|.
TGTGCCAGTAGACCCAGGGGGGTTTACGAGCAGTACTTC
CASRPRGVYEQYF
>TRBJ2-7|16|TRBV4-1|.|TRBD1
TGCGCCAGCAGCCACTATGGGGGACAGGGGTTCTACGAGCAGTACTTC
CASSHYGGQGFYEQYF
>TRBJ1-2|13|TRBV3-1|.|.
TGTGCCAGCAGCCAGCCGGGTAACTATGGCTACACCTTC
CASSQPGNYGYTF
>TRBJ2-1|16|TRBV4-1|many|.
TGCGCCAGCAGCCAACAACAGGGATTCTCCTACAATGAGCAGTTCTTC
CASSQQQGFSYNEQFF
>TRBJ1-1|14|TRBV3-1|many|TRBD1
TGTGCCAGCAGCCTAACCGACAGGGACACTGAAGCTTTCTTT
CASSLTDRDTEAFF
>TRBJ2-7|12|TRBV10-1|.|.
TGCGCCAGCAGTGTAGGAGCCGGCGAGCAGTACTTC
CASSVGAGEQYF
>TRBJ2-1|16|TRBV6-5|many|.
TGTGCCAGCAGTTACTCTTGGGATTGGGCTTACAATGAGCAGTTCTTC
CASSYSWDWAYNEQFF
>TRBJ1-1|15|TRBV27|few|.
TGTGCCAGCAGATCCCTAACGAGGGGCATGACTGAAGCTTTCTTT
CASRSLTRGMTEAFF
>TRBJ1-5|12|TRBV6-4|few|.
TGTGCCAGACGACAGCCGCCCCAGCCCCAGCATTTT
CARRQPPQPQHF
>TRBJ2-7|12|TRBV15|.|.
TGTGCCACCTCTTCGAGAGGGCGCGAGCAGTACTTC
CATSSRGREQYF
>TRBJ2-5|15|TRBV5-1|.|TRBD2
TGCGCCAGCAGCCATGGGACTAGCGGGGCGGAGACCCAGTACTTC
CASSHGTSGAETQYF
>TRBJ1-1|15|TRBV15|few|TRBD1
TGTGCCACCAGCACAGGACAGGGTCGTAGTACTGAAGCTTTCTTT
CATSTGQGRSTEAFF
>TRBJ2-7|12|TRBV30|once|.
TGTGCCTGGAGTCCCAGGTTCCACGAGCAGTACTTC
CAWSPRFHEQYF
>TRBJ2-5|15|TRBV27|few|TRBD1
TGTGCCAGCAGTCCCGGGACAGGGGTTTGGGAGACCCAGTACTTC
CASSPGTGVWETQYF
>TRBJ2-5|14|TRBV6-2/TRBV6-3|many|TRBD2
TGTGCCAGCAGATCCGGGACTAGCTGGGAGACCCAGTACTTC
CASRSGTSWETQYF
>TRBJ1-5|16|TRBV11-2|.|.
TGTGCCAGCAGCTTGGGTTCTGCGTCCTTCTATCAGCCCCAGCATTTT
CASSLGSASFYQPQHF
>TRBJ1-4|20|TRBV15|.|.
TGTGCCACCAGCGGTGCAGGCTCCTCTAATTACCGGTATCTGGATGAAAAACTGTTTTTT
CATSGAGSSNYRYLDEKLFF
>TRBJ2-2|14|TRBV7-9|few|TRBD1
TGTGCCAGCAGTATTAAGGGGGCAACCGGGGAGCTGTTTTTT
CASSIKGATGELFF
>TRBJ1-1|13|TRBV29-1|.|.
TGCAGCTCAAGACCTGGATTCAACACTGAAGCTTTCTTT
CSSRPGFNTEAFF
>TRBJ1-2|13|TRBV25-1|many|.
TGTGCCAGCAGTGAAGTTCTTGGGGACGGCTACACCTTC
CASSEVLGDGYTF
>TRBJ2-5|14|TRBV5-5|few|.
TGTGCCAGCAGCTTTTCACAGCCGCAAGAGACCCAGTACTTC
CASSFSQPQETQYF
>TRBJ2-7|14|TRBV20-1|many|TRBD2
TGCAGTGCTAGAGTAGCGGGAATCCCCTACGAGCAGTACTTC
CSARVAGIPYEQYF
>TRBJ2-1|16|TRBV20-1|.|.
TGCAGTGCTAGAGGTTGGTGGGAGGAGTTATACAATGAGCAGTTCTTC
CSARGWWEELYNEQFF
>TRBJ2-5|15|TRBV29-1|.|.
TGCAGCCACCCCTCTGGGGGGGGGGCGCGAGAGACCCAGTACTTC
CSHPSGGGARETQYF
>TRBJ2-1|16|TRBV7-8|once|TRBD2
TGTGCCAGCAGCTTAGGTAGCGGGAGTAGGTATAATGAGCAGTTCTTC
CASSLGSGSRYNEQFF
>TRBJ2-5|14|TRBV12-1|large|.
TGTGCCAGCAGGCGCTCAACAGGGGAAGAGACCCAGTACTTC
CASRRSTGEETQYF
>TRBJ1-4|12|TRBV6-5|many|.
TGTGCCAGCAGTACCAGTAGGGAAAAACTGTTTTTT
CASSTSREKLFF
>TRBJ1-2|13|TRBV20-1|few|.
TGCAGTGCTAGAAGAATGGACAGCTATGGCTACACCTTC
CSARRMDSYGYTF
>TRBJ1-4|14|TRBV24-1|many|.
TGTGCCACCAGTCCGGGCAGCTCGAATGAAAAACTGTTTTTT
CATSPGSSNEKLFF
>TRBJ2-2|13|TRBV11-2|.|.
TGTGCCAGCGCGGTGGAATCCACCGGGGAGCTGTTTTTT
CASAVESTGELFF
>TRBJ2-6|16|TRBV20-1|.|TRBD1
TGCAGTGCTAGAGGGACAGGGATCTCTGGGGCCAACGTCCTGACTTTC
CSARGTGISGANVLTF
>TRBJ2-5|16|TRBV27|.|.
TGTGCCAGCAGTTTATCGATGAGGGGCTGGCAAGAGACCCAGTACTTC
CASSLSMRGWQETQYF
>TRBJ1-5|13|TRBV29-1|few|.
TGCAGCGCCGTGGGGGGCGAAAATCAGCCCCAGCATTTT
CSAVGGENQPQHF